The rows below give T cell receptor beta chains drawn from one sample of a study of blood T cell repertoires in COVID-19. Some clones are missing from TCRdb's copy, which holds only in-frame ones; the method was immunoSEQ multiplex PCR. The sample includes about 180,000 clones, around 83% of them seen just once. The source material was PBMCs or T cells enriched from blood (not recorded which). These receptors originate from a man in his forties or fifties who had recovered from COVID-19. Both conserved end residues are part of each CDR3. Fields, in order: CDR3 length, clone size, J gene, V gene, D gene, CDR3 DNA, CDR3 protein. D genes are given only for firm matches. Clone size is shown for a subset of rows, as once, few, many or a class of expanded clone.

CDR3 length: 13; clone size: NA; J gene: TRBJ2-3; V gene: TRBV27; D gene: NA; CDR3 DNA: TGTGCCAGCAGTTCATGGGGGCAGGGGACGCAGTATTTT; CDR3 protein: CASSSWGQGTQYF
CDR3 length: 15; clone size: NA; J gene: TRBJ1-4; V gene: TRBV19; D gene: NA; CDR3 DNA: TGTGCCAGTAGTATAGATCGGGGAACTAATGAAAAACTGTTTTTT; CDR3 protein: CASSIDRGTNEKLFF
CDR3 length: 12; clone size: NA; J gene: TRBJ2-7; V gene: TRBV7-9; D gene: TRBD1; CDR3 DNA: TGTGCCAGCAGCCCGACAGGGGCCGAGCAGTACTTC; CDR3 protein: CASSPTGAEQYF
CDR3 length: 18; clone size: NA; J gene: TRBJ2-3; V gene: TRBV29-1; D gene: TRBD1; CDR3 DNA: TGCAGCGTTGATTCGTTTTTCTCCGAGACAGGGAACACAGATACGCAGTATTTT; CDR3 protein: CSVDSFFSETGNTDTQYF
CDR3 length: 13; clone size: NA; J gene: TRBJ1-1; V gene: TRBV3-1/TRBV3-2; D gene: NA; CDR3 DNA: TGTGCCAGCAGCTCCCACCGGGACTCTGAAGCTTTCTTT; CDR3 protein: CASSSHRDSEAFF
CDR3 length: 12; clone size: once; J gene: TRBJ1-6; V gene: TRBV12-3/TRBV12-4; D gene: NA; CDR3 DNA: TGTGCCAGCAGGCCAGGGAATTCACCCCTCCACTTT; CDR3 protein: CASRPGNSPLHF
CDR3 length: 15; clone size: NA; J gene: TRBJ2-3; V gene: TRBV11-1; D gene: TRBD1; CDR3 DNA: TGTGCCAGCAGCTTAGAGGGGGCAGGAGCAGATACGCAGTATTTT; CDR3 protein: CASSLEGAGADTQYF
CDR3 length: 14; clone size: once; J gene: TRBJ1-1; V gene: TRBV4-1; D gene: TRBD1; CDR3 DNA: TGCGCCAGCAGCCCAAAACAGGGGGGCACTGAAGCTTTCTTT; CDR3 protein: CASSPKQGGTEAFF
CDR3 length: 15; clone size: NA; J gene: TRBJ2-2; V gene: TRBV18; D gene: NA; CDR3 DNA: TGTGCCAGCTCACCAGGGGGGATCGGCACCGGGGAGCTGTTTTTT; CDR3 protein: CASSPGGIGTGELFF
CDR3 length: 16; clone size: once; J gene: TRBJ1-3; V gene: TRBV11-2; D gene: NA; CDR3 DNA: TGTGCCAGCAGCTTAACGGGGAGCCGTTCTGGAAACACCATATATTTT; CDR3 protein: CASSLTGSRSGNTIYF
CDR3 length: 17; clone size: NA; J gene: TRBJ1-2; V gene: TRBV27; D gene: TRBD1; CDR3 DNA: TGTGCCAGCAGTTCGGAAACTCAGGGACAGGGAATATATGGCTACACCTTC; CDR3 protein: CASSSETQGQGIYGYTF
CDR3 length: 15; clone size: NA; J gene: TRBJ1-6; V gene: TRBV10-3; D gene: NA; CDR3 DNA: TGTGCCATCAGTGGGTCAGGGGATAGGAACTCACCCCTCCACTTT; CDR3 protein: CAISGSGDRNSPLHF
CDR3 length: 12; clone size: NA; J gene: TRBJ1-2; V gene: TRBV6-5; D gene: NA; CDR3 DNA: TGTGCCAGCAGGTCGCGACAGGATGGCTACACCTTC; CDR3 protein: CASRSRQDGYTF
CDR3 length: 15; clone size: NA; J gene: TRBJ2-1; V gene: TRBV28; D gene: TRBD2; CDR3 DNA: TGTGCCAGCAGTTTGTCCGACCTAGCGGGAGGGGAGCAGTTCTTC; CDR3 protein: CASSLSDLAGGEQFF
CDR3 length: 15; clone size: NA; J gene: TRBJ1-2; V gene: TRBV5-1; D gene: NA; CDR3 DNA: TGCGCCAGCAGCTTGATCCAGTCCTCTAACTATGGCTACACCTTC; CDR3 protein: CASSLIQSSNYGYTF
CDR3 length: 14; clone size: NA; J gene: TRBJ1-1; V gene: TRBV11-3; D gene: NA; CDR3 DNA: TGTGCCAGCAGATACCCTCAGGCGAACACTGAAGCTTTCTTT; CDR3 protein: CASRYPQANTEAFF
CDR3 length: 15; clone size: NA; J gene: TRBJ1-1; V gene: TRBV7-6; D gene: NA; CDR3 DNA: TGTGCCAGCAGCTTAGGACAGCCTGTGAACACTGAAGCTTTCTTT; CDR3 protein: CASSLGQPVNTEAFF
CDR3 length: 13; clone size: NA; J gene: TRBJ1-2; V gene: TRBV5-8; D gene: TRBD1; CDR3 DNA: TGTGCCAGCAGTTATGACAGGGATTATGGCTACACCTTC; CDR3 protein: CASSYDRDYGYTF
CDR3 length: 12; clone size: NA; J gene: TRBJ1-5; V gene: TRBV27; D gene: NA; CDR3 DNA: TGTGCCAGCAGCCCGGGAGTTCAGCCCCAGCATTTT; CDR3 protein: CASSPGVQPQHF
CDR3 length: 14; clone size: NA; J gene: TRBJ2-7; V gene: TRBV9; D gene: NA; CDR3 DNA: TGTGCCAGCAGCGTAGGGGTAGCGACCTACGAGCAGTACTTC; CDR3 protein: CASSVGVATYEQYF
CDR3 length: 13; clone size: NA; J gene: TRBJ2-7; V gene: TRBV30; D gene: NA; CDR3 DNA: TGTGCCTGGAACCGCTTGCGGGGCTACGAGCAGTACTTC; CDR3 protein: CAWNRLRGYEQYF
CDR3 length: 14; clone size: NA; J gene: TRBJ1-6; V gene: TRBV28; D gene: TRBD1; CDR3 DNA: TGTGCCAGCAGTTCCGGACAGGGTCCCTCACCCCTCCACTTT; CDR3 protein: CASSSGQGPSPLHF
CDR3 length: 13; clone size: NA; J gene: TRBJ1-2; V gene: TRBV30; D gene: NA; CDR3 DNA: TGTGCCTGGAGTGTGATAGGGACATATGGCTACACCTTC; CDR3 protein: CAWSVIGTYGYTF
CDR3 length: 15; clone size: NA; J gene: TRBJ2-5; V gene: TRBV11-2; D gene: NA; CDR3 DNA: TGTGCCAGCAGCTTAGATCGGTCAGGCCCCACAACCCAGTACTTC; CDR3 protein: CASSLDRSGPTTQYF
CDR3 length: 15; clone size: NA; J gene: TRBJ1-5; V gene: TRBV19; D gene: TRBD1; CDR3 DNA: TGTGCCAGTAGGTTGGGACAGGGGGCTAATCAGCCCCAGCATTTT; CDR3 protein: CASRLGQGANQPQHF
CDR3 length: 17; clone size: NA; J gene: TRBJ2-3; V gene: TRBV5-1; D gene: TRBD2; CDR3 DNA: TGCGCCAGCAGCCGCCGGGCTAGCGGAGCAGGCACAGATACGCAGTATTTT; CDR3 protein: CASSRRASGAGTDTQYF
CDR3 length: 13; clone size: many; J gene: TRBJ2-2; V gene: TRBV6-4; D gene: TRBD1; CDR3 DNA: TGTGCCAGCAGCCCGGACAGGGCCGGGGAGCTGTTTTTT; CDR3 protein: CASSPDRAGELFF
CDR3 length: 14; clone size: NA; J gene: TRBJ1-1; V gene: TRBV5-6; D gene: TRBD1; CDR3 DNA: TGTGCCAGCAGCTTACCCACAGGGGGCACTGAAGCTTTCTTT; CDR3 protein: CASSLPTGGTEAFF
CDR3 length: 14; clone size: NA; J gene: TRBJ2-7; V gene: TRBV5-1; D gene: NA; CDR3 DNA: TGCGCCAGCAGCTTGTCGAGGGACTCCTACGAGCAGTACTTC; CDR3 protein: CASSLSRDSYEQYF
CDR3 length: 15; clone size: NA; J gene: TRBJ2-2; V gene: TRBV19; D gene: TRBD1; CDR3 DNA: TGTGCCAGTAGTATAGGGACAGGGGGCCACGGGGAGCTGTTTTTT; CDR3 protein: CASSIGTGGHGELFF
CDR3 length: 15; clone size: NA; J gene: TRBJ1-4; V gene: TRBV6-5; D gene: NA; CDR3 DNA: TGTGCCAGCAATAAGAGGGGAGGAAACAATGAAAAACTGTTTTTT; CDR3 protein: CASNKRGGNNEKLFF
CDR3 length: 13; clone size: NA; J gene: TRBJ2-2; V gene: TRBV5-1; D gene: NA; CDR3 DNA: TGCGCCAGCAGTCTTATCGAGGGCGGGGAGCTGTTTTTT; CDR3 protein: CASSLIEGGELFF
CDR3 length: 13; clone size: NA; J gene: TRBJ1-1; V gene: TRBV7-9; D gene: NA; CDR3 DNA: TGTGCCAGCATCCGAGGAGGGGACGCTGAAGCTTTCTTT; CDR3 protein: CASIRGGDAEAFF
CDR3 length: 13; clone size: NA; J gene: TRBJ2-7; V gene: TRBV28; D gene: NA; CDR3 DNA: TGTGCCAGCAGGTTGGACAGTTCCTACGAGCAGTACTTC; CDR3 protein: CASRLDSSYEQYF
CDR3 length: 15; clone size: once; J gene: TRBJ2-3; V gene: TRBV19; D gene: NA; CDR3 DNA: TGTGCCAGTAGTATAGATGGAGGGGGCACAGATACGCAGTATTTT; CDR3 protein: CASSIDGGGTDTQYF
CDR3 length: 11; clone size: NA; J gene: TRBJ2-7; V gene: TRBV29-1; D gene: NA; CDR3 DNA: TGCAGCGTTGAGGAGCGGGACGAGCAGTACTTC; CDR3 protein: CSVEERDEQYF
CDR3 length: 18; clone size: NA; J gene: TRBJ2-1; V gene: TRBV5-6; D gene: NA; CDR3 DNA: TGTGCCAGCAGCTTGGTTAGATTGGGGGGTACGCTTCAGAATGAGCAGTTCTTC; CDR3 protein: CASSLVRLGGTLQNEQFF
CDR3 length: 16; clone size: NA; J gene: TRBJ2-3; V gene: TRBV9; D gene: NA; CDR3 DNA: TGTGCCAGCAGCGTAGCGAGGGCATCGGGCACAGATACGCAGTATTTT; CDR3 protein: CASSVARASGTDTQYF
CDR3 length: 16; clone size: once; J gene: TRBJ2-7; V gene: TRBV3-1/TRBV3-2; D gene: TRBD2; CDR3 DNA: TGTGCCAGCAGCCATCTTCCTACTAGCGGCTCCTACGAGCAGTACTTC; CDR3 protein: CASSHLPTSGSYEQYF
CDR3 length: 13; clone size: few; J gene: TRBJ2-7; V gene: TRBV7-9; D gene: NA; CDR3 DNA: TGTGCCAGCAGCTTAACAGGGTCGGGTGAGCAGTACTTC; CDR3 protein: CASSLTGSGEQYF
CDR3 length: 16; clone size: NA; J gene: TRBJ2-1; V gene: TRBV9; D gene: TRBD2; CDR3 DNA: TGTGCCAGCAGCGCCGCCACTAGCGGGGGGTACAATGAGCAGTTCTTC; CDR3 protein: CASSAATSGGYNEQFF
CDR3 length: 14; clone size: once; J gene: TRBJ2-3; V gene: TRBV9; D gene: NA; CDR3 DNA: TGTGCCAGCAGTGTCGGGACAAACACAGATACGCAGTATTTT; CDR3 protein: CASSVGTNTDTQYF
CDR3 length: 19; clone size: NA; J gene: TRBJ1-5; V gene: TRBV27; D gene: NA; CDR3 DNA: TGTGCCAGCAGTCCACCGATTGTCGGGGTGATTGCGGGCAATCAGCCCCAGCATTTT; CDR3 protein: CASSPPIVGVIAGNQPQHF
CDR3 length: 14; clone size: NA; J gene: TRBJ2-1; V gene: TRBV15; D gene: NA; CDR3 DNA: TGTGCCACCAGCAGAGATCGAGGGGGCAATGAGCAGTTCTTC; CDR3 protein: CATSRDRGGNEQFF
CDR3 length: 15; clone size: NA; J gene: TRBJ2-7; V gene: TRBV30; D gene: TRBD1; CDR3 DNA: TGTGCCTGGACAGGGGGCGCTATTTACATCGGCGAGCAGTACTTC; CDR3 protein: CAWTGGAIYIGEQYF
CDR3 length: 14; clone size: NA; J gene: TRBJ2-7; V gene: TRBV11-2; D gene: TRBD1; CDR3 DNA: TGTGCCAGCAGCCCCAACAGGGGGGTCCACGAGCAGTACTTC; CDR3 protein: CASSPNRGVHEQYF